These T cell receptor beta chains were read from a single sample in a study of vaccination and CD4 T cells after COVID-19. Their target antigens are unknown. TCRdb processed the PCR reads anew with MiXCR; each CDR3 protein has one entry. The sample contains some 26,000 distinct CDR3 sequences, roughly 70% of which appear only once. Sequencing was performed on CD4+ T cells from blood, cultured in vitro, taken after SARS-CoV-2 vaccination. All receptors come from a human donor who received a COVID-19 vaccine. Each CDR3 is given with its conserved first and last residue. The D gene is left open where the match is weak. Part of the rows lack a size; the others show once, few, many or a class for expanded clones.

TRBV30	few	TRBJ2-5	TRBD2	CARSPRGLDKETQYF	TGTGCCAGATCCCCCCGGGGACTAGACAAAGAGACCCAGTACTTC
TRBV19	.	TRBJ1-3	TRBD1	CASLQGASGNTIYF	TGTGCCAGTTTACAGGGGGCCTCTGGAAACACCATATATTTT
TRBV19	.	TRBJ1-2	TRBD1	CASRTGLGDYGYTF	TGTGCCAGTAGGACAGGGTTAGGGGACTATGGCTACACCTTC
TRBV27	.	TRBJ1-6	.	CATQKRGAPLHF	TGTGCCACCCAGAAGCGGGGGGCACCCCTCCACTTT
TRBV15	few	TRBJ2-2	.	CATSRKNTGELFF	TGTGCCACCAGCAGAAAAAACACCGGGGAGCTGTTTTTT
TRBV10-3	.	TRBJ2-7	.	CAISAPQEGQYF	TGTGCCATCAGTGCCCCCCAGGAAGGGCAGTACTTC
TRBV7-3	.	TRBJ1-6	TRBD1	CASSQGQGELVYNSPLHF	TGTGCCAGCAGCCAGGGACAGGGGGAGCTAGTCTATAATTCACCCCTCCACTTT
TRBV21-1	.	TRBJ1-1	.	CASSLTGSGRDTEAFF	TGTGCCAGCAGTTTAACGGGGTCAGGGCGGGACACTGAAGCTTTCTTT
TRBV20-1	.	TRBJ1-1	TRBD1	CSAKDRGGFMNTEAFF	TGCAGTGCTAAGGACAGGGGAGGGTTCATGAACACTGAAGCTTTCTTT
TRBV5-1	.	TRBJ2-7	.	CASSFQGPYEQYF	TGCGCCAGCAGCTTCCAGGGTCCCTACGAGCAGTACTTC
TRBV7-9	.	TRBJ2-1	TRBD1	CASSRWTGLYNEQFF	TGTGCCAGCAGCCGATGGACAGGGTTGTACAATGAGCAGTTCTTC
TRBV30	.	TRBJ1-6	.	CAWSNVNSPLHF	TGTGCCTGGAGTAATGTAAATTCACCCCTCCACTTT
TRBV7-6	once	TRBJ2-7	.	CASSLGGQGPAYEQYF	TGTGCCAGCAGCTTAGGGGGCCAGGGTCCCGCCTACGAGCAGTACTTC
TRBV2	few	TRBJ2-3	TRBD2	CASSAGLAGGRSTDTQYF	TGTGCCAGCTCGGCAGGGCTAGCGGGGGGGCGGAGCACAGATACGCAGTATTTT
TRBV21-1	few	TRBJ1-1	.	CASSKTENTEAFF	TGTGCCAGCAGCAAAACAGAGAACACTGAAGCTTTCTTT
TRBV5-1	.	TRBJ2-3	.	CASSFGGFADTQYF	TGCGCCAGCAGCTTTGGGGGTTTCGCAGATACGCAGTATTTT
TRBV19	.	TRBJ1-4	.	CASSIRQVATNEKLFF	TGTGCCAGTAGTATAAGGCAGGTTGCAACTAATGAAAAACTGTTTTTT
TRBV6-1	few	TRBJ2-5	.	CASSGPARGEETQYF	TGTGCCAGCAGCGGCCCTGCGCGGGGTGAAGAGACCCAGTACTTC
TRBV7-3	.	TRBJ2-2	TRBD2	CASSFLAGHVGELFF	TGTGCCAGCAGCTTCCTAGCGGGGCACGTCGGGGAGCTGTTTTTT
TRBV19	.	TRBJ1-6	TRBD1	CASSGTGVSPLHF	TGTGCCAGTAGTGGGACAGGGGTATCACCCCTCCACTTT
TRBV6-1	once	TRBJ2-2	.	CASSENLGVNTGELFF	TGCGCCAGCAGTGAGAACTTAGGAGTGAACACCGGGGAGCTGTTTTTT
TRBV6-1	.	TRBJ2-2	.	CASRVTSTGELFF	TGTGCCAGCAGGGTGACTAGTACGGGGGAGCTGTTTTTT
TRBV12-5	.	TRBJ2-1	TRBD1	CASAQQGAYNEQFF	TGTGCTAGTGCCCAACAGGGGGCTTACAATGAGCAGTTCTTC
TRBV6-1	.	TRBJ1-4	.	CASSEGGTNEKLFF	TGTGCCAGCAGTGAAGGGGGAACTAATGAAAAACTGTTTTTT
TRBV18	once	TRBJ1-1	.	CASSTDGTNTEAFF	TGTGCCAGCTCAACGGACGGAACTAACACTGAAGCTTTCTTT
TRBV2	.	TRBJ2-7	.	CASSSIRVEQYF	TGTGCCAGCAGTTCGATCAGGGTGGAGCAGTACTTC
TRBV24-1	.	TRBJ2-5	.	CATSGANEQETQYF	TGTGCCACCAGCGGAGCCAACGAACAAGAGACCCAGTACTTC
TRBV10-2	.	TRBJ2-2	.	CASSEGGQTGELFF	TGCGCCAGCAGTGAGGGAGGACAGACCGGGGAGCTGTTTTTT
TRBV2	.	TRBJ1-1	.	CASSPTVNTEAFF	TGTGCCAGCAGTCCGACGGTGAACACTGAAGCTTTCTTT
TRBV7-6	.	TRBJ2-3	TRBD2	CASSLVAGGPSDTQYF	TGTGCCAGCAGCTTAGTAGCGGGGGGGCCATCAGATACGCAGTATTTT
TRBV19	.	TRBJ1-5	.	CASSMDGNQPQHF	TGTGCCAGTAGTATGGACGGGAATCAGCCCCAGCATTTT
TRBV19	.	TRBJ1-1	TRBD1	CASSIAGTGTEAFF	TGTGCCAGTAGTATAGCGGGGACAGGGACTGAAGCTTTCTTT
TRBV24-1	few	TRBJ2-2	.	CATSDLTADWTGNTGELFF	TGTGCCACCAGTGATTTAACAGCCGATTGGACGGGAAACACCGGGGAGCTGTTTTTT
TRBV19	.	TRBJ2-2	.	CASSPYGDLNTGELFF	TGTGCCAGTAGCCCCTATGGAGATTTGAACACCGGGGAGCTGTTTTTT
TRBV20-1	.	TRBJ1-2	TRBD1	CSASAGQGGNYGYTF	TGCAGTGCTAGCGCCGGACAGGGGGGAAACTATGGCTACACCTTC
TRBV30	.	TRBJ2-5	TRBD1	CAWAGQGQETQYF	TGTGCCTGGGCCGGACAGGGGCAAGAGACCCAGTACTTC